This TCR beta chain stems from a study of low-dose radiotherapy and immunotherapy resistance in tumors. Whole-study context: Each fraction given to Cohort 2 every two weeks delivered 1 Gy, and the total reached 13 Gy over 26 weeks.

This clonotype has only one observation. A far larger clone is off by one base, so a read error is likely. CDR3 length: 16 residues. The V gene end was trimmed by 7 bases and the J gene end by 8 bases; junction bases not matched to a gene: 15. Germline V gene lookup returns CDR1 MNHEY and CDR2 SVGEGT. Time point meaning: before trial treatment. Donors were treated with nivolumab, ipilimumab, aspirin, and low-dose cyclophosphamide and radiotherapy. TRAV- and TRBV-specific primers were used for first-strand cDNA, which covered alpha and beta chains. Both a constant-region primer and a V-primer adapter served to amplify TCRs across roughly 22 PCR cycles. Researchers amplified the isolated mRNA using in vitro transcription. TCRdb analysed the reads with MiXCR anew, one entry per CDR3 protein. The sample has some 82,000 distinct CDR3 sequences, approximately 17% seen once; the top ten hold under 7.5%.

V gene TRBV6-2 or TRBV6-3 combines with J gene TRBJ2-1, with 9 bases lining up with TRBD1. Here the sequenced sample was PBMCs, taken before treatment. The TCR originated in a male donor with prostate cancer. The CDR3 nucleotides are TGTGCCAGCAATTTATTAGGACAGGGGACCCTCGATGAGCAGTTCTTC. Amino acid sequence: CASNLLGQGTLDEQFF.